This entry lists 15 T cell receptor beta chains sequenced from one sample in a study of cytomegalovirus exposure and HLA in healthy donors (dated by TCRdb to the late 2010s). The library was made by the immunoSEQ multiplex PCR assay. For the multiplex PCR, a mixture combining 60 forward primers for TCR Vbeta segments and 13 reverse primers for TCR Jbeta segments was used. The source is immuneACCESS, and TCRdb retained only in-frame sequences with V and J called. Part of the clones is not carried over; for the studies checked, unresolved V genes explain less than half of this, and the remainder is unexplained. The sample table lists approximately 170,000 clones, about 85% of them with a count of one. The ten biggest clones cover approximately 1.2% of the sample. Sequencing used PBMCs. These receptors were obtained from a man aged 50 to 60 in good health and CMV-seropositive.

V and J are TRBV11-3 and TRBJ1-2; 11 nucleotides match TRBD1. The germline V gene has CDR1 SGHNT and CDR2 YENEEA. After removal of 0 bases from V and 8 bases from J, the junction contained 14 bases not matched to a gene. The CDR3 totals 18 residues. In nucleotides, the CDR3 is TGTGCCAGCAGCTTAGAGCCGGTACGGACAGGGGGCCGTGAGGGCTACACCTTC. Amino acid sequence: CASSLEPVRTGGREGYTF.

This clone has just a few counts. The chain uses TRBV5-1 and TRBJ2-7, with 7 bases matching TRBD1. The CDR3 is made up of 12 amino acids. CDR1 and CDR2 from the germline V gene are SGHRS and YFSETQ. V gave up 8 bases and J gave up 3 bases; unmatched junction bases: 5. The CDR3 protein is CASRDSHYEQYF. CDR3 coding DNA: TGCGCCAGTCGGGACAGCCACTACGAGCAGTACTTC.

J is TRBJ2-7 and V is TRBV5-6; D gene uncertain. V dropped 3 bases and J dropped 4 bases, with 8 bases sitting between them. This CDR3 comprises 12 residues. Germline V gene data show CDR1 as SGHDT and CDR2 as YYEEEE. The CDR3 loop is CASSSIRYEQYF. The CDR3 nucleotides are TGTGCCAGCAGCTCAATCAGGTACGAGCAGTACTTC.

The chain recombines TRBV19 with TRBJ1-1; a weak D match, TRBD1 (6 bases). This CDR3 has 12 amino acids. CDR1 is LNHDA and CDR2 is SQIVND in the germline V gene (reference sequence). Trimming shortened V by 10 bases and J by 1 base, and 10 bases separated the two germline ends. CDR3 in DNA: TGTGCCACTTACAGGGAGAACACTGAAGCTTTCTTT. This encodes CATYRENTEAFF.

V gene TRBV7-9 combines with J gene TRBJ1-1, with TRBD1 as a possible D gene (6 bases). The CDR3 length is 14 residues. V lost 4 bases, J lost 0 bases, and 9 bases lay in between. The germline gives CDR1 SEHNR, CDR2 FQNEAQ (reference sequence). CDR3 amino acids: CASSSGVLNTEAFF. The CDR3, as DNA: TGTGCCAGCAGCTCAGGGGTTCTGAACACTGAAGCTTTCTTT.

The rearrangement joins TRBV18 to TRBJ1-1; TRBD1 matches 8 bases. Germline V gives CDR1 KGHSH, CDR2 LQKENI. The V gene end was trimmed by 6 bases and the J gene end by 1 base; junction bases not matched to a gene: 7. This CDR3 is built from 15 residues. The chain's CDR3 is CASSLTGAENTEAFF. The CDR3 DNA follows: TGTGCCAGCTCCCTGACAGGGGCCGAGAACACTGAAGCTTTCTTT.

The V call is TRBV5-1, the J call TRBJ1-1; TRBD1 might be the D (5 bases). The CDR3 is 14 amino acids. Germline CDR1 reads SGHRS; CDR2 reads YFSETQ. Trimming pared 5 bases from V and 1 base from J, leaving 12 bases between. The CDR3 is CASRSQGSNTEAFF. CDR3 DNA: TGCGCCAGCAGATCTCAGGGCTCGAACACTGAAGCTTTCTTT.

This chain joins TRBV5-4 and TRBJ1-4; 8 nucleotides align to TRBD1. The length of the CDR3 is 14 residues. The germline V gene encodes CDR1 SGHNT and CDR2 YYREEE (reference sequence). Losses at the gene ends were 3 bases for V and 5 bases for J; bases not matched to a gene: 3. The CDR3 nucleotides read TGTGCCAGCAGCTACGGACAGGGAAATGAAAAACTGTTTTTT. Encoded protein: CASSYGQGNEKLFF.

The chain uses TRBV28 and TRBJ1-2; D not resolved. Germline CDR1 reads MDHEN; CDR2 reads SYDVKM. The length of the CDR3 is 12 residues. Trimming stripped 4 bases from V and 10 bases from J, with 13 bases between. The CDR3 coding sequence is TGTGCCAGCAGTTCCGTTAGGGAGGACTACACCTTC. This sequence encodes CASSSVREDYTF.

The gene calls are TRBV19 and TRBJ1-5; 7 bases fit TRBD1. The CDR3 is 17 amino acids. Trimming cost V 4 bases and J 5 bases; bases outside gene matches: 14. The germline V gene has CDR1 LNHDA and CDR2 SQIVND (reference sequence). The CDR3 is CASSRSGGFYNDQPQHF. The CDR3 bases are TGTGCCAGTAGTAGGTCAGGGGGTTTCTATAACGATCAGCCCCAGCATTTT. Looking up the rest from reference TRBV19 and TRBJ1-5 gives the full variable domain: DGGITQSPKYLFRKEGQNVTLSCEQNLNHDAMYWYRQDPGQGLRLIYYSQIVNDFQKGDIAEGYSVSREKKESFPLTVTSAQKNPTAFYLCASSRSGGFYNDQPQHFGDGTRLSIL.

This clone showed up just a few times. The chain carries TRBV2 and TRBJ2-1, with 14 bases matching TRBD2. V trimming: 6 bases; J trimming: 0 bases; junction bases outside the gene matches: 13. The CDR3 runs 20 residues. Germline V gene lookup returns CDR1 SNHLY and CDR2 FYNNEI. The CDR3 sequence: CASSPLLGLAGDSSYNEQFF. The CDR3 DNA sequence: TGTGCCAGCAGCCCCCTCCTGGGACTAGCGGGAGATAGCTCCTACAATGAGCAGTTCTTC. Full variable domain (missing parts from reference TRBV2 and TRBJ2-1): EPEVTQTPSHQVTQMGQEVILRCVPISNHLYFYWYRQILGQKVEFLVSFYNNEISEKSEIFDDQFSVERPDGSNFTLKIRSTKLEDSAMYFCASSPLLGLAGDSSYNEQFFGPGTRLTVL.

This clone was recorded once. The CDR3 DNA follows: TGTGCCAGCAGCCAAGAGAGGAGGGATTGGGGTGAGCAGTTCTTC. It is translated as CASSQERRDWGEQFF. V and J are TRBV4-2 and TRBJ2-1, with D possibly matching TRBD2 (6 bases). The germline V gene has CDR1 LGHNA and CDR2 YNFKEQ. V was clipped by 0 bases and J by 9 bases, with 15 bases between them. CDR3 length: 15 amino acids.

The chain joins TRBV7-8 to TRBJ2-2; D gene ambiguous. Trimming removed 2 bases from V and 5 bases from J, with 12 bases in between. Germline V gene lookup returns CDR1 SGHVS and CDR2 FQNEAQ. This CDR3 has 15 residues. In DNA, the CDR3 is TGTGCCAGCAGCTTACATTCTAGAGAAACCGGGGAGCTGTTTTTT. Its protein product is CASSLHSRETGELFF.

The chain uses TRBV10-3 and TRBJ1-2; TRBD1 aligns across 9 bases. V shed 6 bases, J shed 7 bases, and the junction held 12 bases outside the gene matches. CDR1 and CDR2 (germline): ENHRY, SYGVKD. This CDR3 comprises 15 residues. The CDR3 protein is CAISPGTGRAGGYTF. The CDR3 DNA is TGTGCCATCAGCCCCGGGACAGGGCGCGCGGGTGGCTACACCTTC.

The chain is built from TRBV5-1 and TRBJ1-4; 8 nucleotides agree with TRBD1. Per the germline V gene, CDR1 is SGHRS and CDR2 is YFSETQ. V lost 1 base and J lost 6; bases outside the gene matches: 5. The CDR3 contains 15 residues. DNA for the CDR3: TGCGCCAGCAGCTTGTTAGGACAGGGAGATGAAAAACTGTTTTTT. Amino acid sequence: CASSLLGQGDEKLFF.